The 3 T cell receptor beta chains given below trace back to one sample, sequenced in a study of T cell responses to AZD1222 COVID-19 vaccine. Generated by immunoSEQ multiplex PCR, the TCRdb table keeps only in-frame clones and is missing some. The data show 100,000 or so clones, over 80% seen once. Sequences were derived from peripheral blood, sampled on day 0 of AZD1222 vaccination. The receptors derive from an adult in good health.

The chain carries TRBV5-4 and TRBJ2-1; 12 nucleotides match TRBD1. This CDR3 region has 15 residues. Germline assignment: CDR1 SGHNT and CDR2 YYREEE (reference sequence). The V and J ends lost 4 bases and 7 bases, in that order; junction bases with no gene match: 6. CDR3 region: CASSTRDRGLNEQFF. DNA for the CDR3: TGTGCCAGCAGCACCCGGGACAGGGGGCTAAATGAGCAGTTCTTC.

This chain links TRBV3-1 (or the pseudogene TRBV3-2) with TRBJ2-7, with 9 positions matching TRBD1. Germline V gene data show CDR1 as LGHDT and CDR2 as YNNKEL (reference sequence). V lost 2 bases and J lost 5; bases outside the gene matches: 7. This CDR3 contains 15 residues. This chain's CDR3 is CASSQQGQGLDEQYF. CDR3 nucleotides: TGTGCCAGCAGCCAACAGGGACAGGGATTAGACGAGCAGTACTTC.

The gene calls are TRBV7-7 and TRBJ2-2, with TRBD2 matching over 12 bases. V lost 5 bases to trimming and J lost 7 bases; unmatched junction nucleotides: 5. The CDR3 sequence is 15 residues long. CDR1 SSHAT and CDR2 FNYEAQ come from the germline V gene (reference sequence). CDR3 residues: CASSASGGAVGELFF. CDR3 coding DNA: TGTGCCAGCAGCGCTAGCGGGGGGGCTGTCGGGGAGCTGTTTTTT.